This entry lists 21 T cell receptor beta chains sequenced from one sample in a study of cytomegalovirus exposure and HLA in healthy donors. PCR primers comprised 60 Vbeta and 13 Jbeta primers. Assay used: immunoSEQ multiplex PCR; TCRdb lists only in-frame clones, some missing. The sample lists some 170,000 clones, approximately 79% occurring once. The specimen was PBMCs. Receptors originate from a man between 35 and 55 years old in good health and CMV-seropositive.

The sample holds a few counts of this clone. V gene TRBV6-1 combines with J gene TRBJ2-7; 11 bases fit TRBD2. With V trimmed by 2 bases and J by 7 bases, 7 bases remained unmatched. This CDR3 has 15 residues. Germline-derived CDR1 and CDR2 are MNHNS and SASEGT. CDR3 region: CASSELGLAAREQYF. Written as DNA, the CDR3 is TGTGCCAGCAGTGAACTGGGACTAGCGGCCAGGGAGCAGTACTTC.

This chain joins TRBV9 and TRBJ2-1; TRBD2 matches at 13 bases. The V segment lost 0 bases and the J segment 8 bases; nucleotides outside the gene matches: 11. The CDR3 length is 18 residues. Germline CDR1 SGDLS, CDR2 YYNGEE. The CDR3 is CASSVARLAGGSPYEQFF. CDR3 bases: TGTGCCAGCAGCGTAGCTCGACTAGCGGGAGGTTCCCCCTATGAGCAGTTCTTC.

This clone has a handful of counts. The chain recombines TRBV7-9 with TRBJ2-3; 7 nucleotides agree with TRBD2. This CDR3 has 15 residues. In germline, CDR1 is SEHNR, CDR2 FQNEAQ (reference sequence). The J segment lost 4 bases and the V segment lost 4 bases, leaving 8 bases of the junction unmatched. The CDR3, as DNA: TGTGCCAGCAGCTCAGGGAGCGGGAAAGCAGATACGCAGTATTTT. Encoded protein: CASSSGSGKADTQYF.

This clone was detected only once. The chain uses TRBV9 and TRBJ2-1, with 9 bases fitting TRBD2. The germline gives CDR1 SGDLS, CDR2 YYNGEE. V was pared by 6 bases and J by 4 bases, with 8 bases of the junction left unmatched. This CDR3 is 15 amino acids long. CDR3 in DNA: TGTGCCAGCACCGCGACTAGCGGAGTTTACAATGAGCAGTTCTTC. The encoded protein is CASTATSGVYNEQFF.

This clone was detected only a few times. The genes are TRBV29-1 and TRBJ2-1; D remains ambiguous. Germline V gives CDR1 SQVTM, CDR2 ANQGSEA. V shed 2 bases and J shed 6 bases, with 14 bases lying between them. This CDR3 has 14 residues. The CDR3 loop is CSVEPQTGLNEQFF. CDR3 DNA: TGCAGCGTTGAACCTCAGACTGGCCTCAATGAGCAGTTCTTC.

The chain combines TRBV11-2 with TRBJ1-2; 9 bases are shared with TRBD1. CDR1 is SGHAT, CDR2 FQNNGV, per germline. Trimming took 4 bases from V and 8 from J; bases not matched to a gene: 8. The CDR3 loop spans 14 amino acids. CDR3 coding DNA: TGTGCCAGCAGCTCACAGGGGGCGGGTGTGGGCTACACCTTC. Its protein product is CASSSQGAGVGYTF.

The chain links TRBV27 to TRBJ2-2, with a possible D match to TRBD2 (7 bases). Germline V gene lookup returns CDR1 MNHEY and CDR2 SMNVEV (reference sequence). The CDR3 has 16 residues. The V gene lost 5 bases and the J gene lost 4 bases, with 17 bases spanning the gap. CDR3 in DNA: TGTGCCAGCAGTGGGGGGGTAGGGGGGCCCACCGGGGAGCTGTTTTTT. This translates into CASSGGVGGPTGELFF.

The chain carries TRBV28 and TRBJ2-3; 7 positions match TRBD2. V lost 4 bases, J lost 0 bases, and 7 bases stayed unmatched. This CDR3 region has 16 residues. The germline gives CDR1 MDHEN, CDR2 SYDVKM. CDR3 in amino acids: CASSSSSGTSTDTQYF. CDR3 coding DNA: TGTGCCAGCAGTTCTTCTAGCGGCACTAGCACAGATACGCAGTATTTT.

This clone was seen a single time. The V gene is TRBV4-2, the J gene TRBJ2-1, with 10 positions matching TRBD2. Germline lookup yields CDR1 LGHNA and CDR2 YNFKEQ. There are 16 residues in the CDR3. Trimming cost V 1 base and J 6 bases; bases outside gene matches: 6. CDR3 coding DNA: TGTGCCAGCAGCCAAGCTAGCGGGAGTCGGTCCAATGAGCAGTTCTTC. This sequence encodes CASSQASGSRSNEQFF.

The chain has TRBV2 and TRBJ1-2, with D possibly TRBD1 on 6 matching bases. The ends were cut back, 6 bases at V and 4 bases at J, with 12 bases in the middle. The germline V gene encodes CDR1 SNHLY and CDR2 FYNNEI. This CDR3 has 13 amino acids. DNA for the CDR3: TGTGCCAGCAGCGTGACAGGAATCTATGGCTACACCTTC. The encoded protein is CASSVTGIYGYTF.

The rearrangement joins TRBV7-9 to TRBJ2-7, with 8 bases that match TRBD2. After removal of 0 bases from V and 5 bases from J, the junction contained 6 bases not matched to a gene. In germline, CDR1 is SEHNR, CDR2 FQNEAQ (reference sequence). The length of the CDR3 is 15 residues. In DNA, the CDR3 is TGTGCCAGCAGCTTAGCGCGGGGGGCGAAGGACGAGCAGTACTTC. It translates to CASSLARGAKDEQYF.

CDR3 DNA: TGTGCCAGCAGCGTAGATCCGGGAGTAGGCACAGATACGCAGTATTTT. This gives the protein CASSVDPGVGTDTQYF. This chain joins TRBV9 and TRBJ2-3, with D tentatively TRBD2 (6 bases). Trimming stripped 0 bases from V and 1 base from J, with 12 bases between. This CDR3 spans 16 amino acids. Per the germline V gene, CDR1 is SGDLS and CDR2 is YYNGEE.

CDR3 in amino acids: CASREGRNTGELFF. Here the CDR3 DNA reads TGTGCCAGCAGGGAGGGAAGGAACACCGGGGAGCTGTTTTTT. This sequence joins TRBV2 and TRBJ2-2; D may be TRBD2 (6 bases). The length of the CDR3 is 14 residues. V gave up 6 bases and J gave up 1 base, with 9 bases separating them. Germline CDR1 is SNHLY and CDR2 is FYNNEI. The full variable domain, in which reference TRBV2 and TRBJ2-2 provide the parts outside the CDR3, is EPEVTQTPSHQVTQMGQEVILRCVPISNHLYFYWYRQILGQKVEFLVSFYNNEISEKSEIFDDQFSVERPDGSNFTLKIRSTKLEDSAMYFCASREGRNTGELFFGEGSRLTVL.

This chain links TRBV6-1 with TRBJ1-2; 7 bases agree with TRBD1. The CDR3 contains 16 residues. CDR1 is MNHNS and CDR2 is SASEGT in the germline V gene. Trimming cost V 4 bases and J 6 bases; bases outside gene matches: 14. CDR3 in DNA: TGTGCCAGCAGTGGGCCGCAACAGGGGTCAAAGAATGGCTACACCTTC. Translated, it gives CASSGPQQGSKNGYTF.

This chain joins TRBV28 and TRBJ2-1; 7 bases line up with TRBD2. With V trimmed by 8 bases and J by 10 bases, 5 bases remained unmatched. The CDR3 has 11 residues. In germline, CDR1 is MDHEN, CDR2 SYDVKM. The CDR3 nucleotides are TGTGCCAGCTGGGGACTACGCGAGCAGTTCTTC. Protein product: CASWGLREQFF.

The table lists this clone with a few counts. The CDR3 coding sequence is TGCGCCAGCAGCTCCGGGACTACCGAGACCCAGTACTTC. Amino acid sequence: CASSSGTTETQYF. V gene TRBV5-1 combines with J gene TRBJ2-5; 7 nucleotides match TRBD2. The V and J ends lost 3 bases and 5 bases, in that order; junction bases with no gene match: 4. This CDR3 is 13 amino acids long. Germline CDR1 and CDR2: SGHRS and YFSETQ.

The chain links TRBV27 to TRBJ2-7; D uncertain. The germline V gene has CDR1 MNHEY and CDR2 SMNVEV (reference sequence). V lost 4 bases to trimming and J lost 6 bases, with 16 bases between them. This CDR3 has 14 residues. CDR3 sequence: CASSSRSGSIEQYF. The CDR3 nucleotides are TGTGCCAGCAGTTCTCGGTCCGGGTCCATCGAGCAGTACTTC.

The chain employs TRBV7-9 and TRBJ2-7, with 12 bases lining up with TRBD1. This CDR3 region has 15 residues. Germline-derived CDR1 and CDR2 are SEHNR and FQNEAQ (reference sequence). V dropped 5 bases and J dropped 6; count of bases not matched to a gene: 8. Here the CDR3 DNA reads TGTGCCAGCAGCCCCCGGGACAGGGGGCTTGGCGAGCAGTACTTC. Its protein is CASSPRDRGLGEQYF.

This rearrangement joins TRBV19 to TRBJ2-7; TRBD2 matches 7 bases. CDR1 is LNHDA and CDR2 is SQIVND in the germline V gene (reference sequence). V was clipped by 0 bases and J by 12 bases; unmatched bases: 8. CDR3 length: 13 amino acids. CDR3 bases: TGTGCCAGTAGTATAGATCTGGAGACTAGCCGGTACTTC. This codes for CASSIDLETSRYF.

The V call is TRBV29-1, the J call TRBJ2-7; TRBD2 is a possible D gene (5 bases). The CDR3 length is 12 residues. The germline V and J ends were trimmed by 6 bases and 0 bases, with 9 bases remaining between them. From germline, CDR1 is SQVTM and CDR2 ANQGSEA. CDR3 in DNA: TGCAGCGTAGCGGCCAGCTCCTACGAGCAGTACTTC. This translates into CSVAASSYEQYF.

The chain is built from TRBV2 and TRBJ1-4, with TRBD1 identical over 7 bases. Germline loops: CDR1 SNHLY, CDR2 FYNNEI. There are 14 residues in the CDR3. The trim removed 5 bases at V and 2 bases at J, leaving 2 bases unmatched. This chain's CDR3 is CASSSQGTNEKLFF. The CDR3 DNA reads as TGTGCCAGCAGTTCACAGGGGACTAATGAAAAACTGTTTTTT.